This paragraph covers one T cell receptor beta chain sequence. Participant age was about 18 to 100 years, and participants resided in 20 to 30 US areas. Germline-derived CDR1 and CDR2 are MGHRA and YSYEKL. V lost 4 bases, J lost 5 bases, and 17 bases lay in between. The CDR3 totals 15 residues. The sample originates from a study of blood T cell repertoires in COVID-19. Study at large: COVID-19 samples, acute and convalescent, were from the United States, Italy and Spain. Sources were T cells, B-cell-depleted T cells, or PBMCs; the material itself was cDNA or gDNA.

TCRdb's table, derived via immunoSEQ multiplex PCR, lists solely in-frame clones and lacks some. The sample includes about 400,000 clones, around 90% seen only once; the top ten take under 2%. The chain employs TRBV4-1 and TRBJ2-5; the D gene is possibly TRBD2 (5 bases). The specimen was PBMCs or T cells enriched from blood (not recorded which). The origin of this receptor is a woman aged 18-30 years with acute COVID-19. Here the CDR3 DNA reads TGCGCCAGCAGCCGCCGGGATCAACCCACGGAGACCCAGTACTTC. The encoded protein is CASSRRDQPTETQYF.